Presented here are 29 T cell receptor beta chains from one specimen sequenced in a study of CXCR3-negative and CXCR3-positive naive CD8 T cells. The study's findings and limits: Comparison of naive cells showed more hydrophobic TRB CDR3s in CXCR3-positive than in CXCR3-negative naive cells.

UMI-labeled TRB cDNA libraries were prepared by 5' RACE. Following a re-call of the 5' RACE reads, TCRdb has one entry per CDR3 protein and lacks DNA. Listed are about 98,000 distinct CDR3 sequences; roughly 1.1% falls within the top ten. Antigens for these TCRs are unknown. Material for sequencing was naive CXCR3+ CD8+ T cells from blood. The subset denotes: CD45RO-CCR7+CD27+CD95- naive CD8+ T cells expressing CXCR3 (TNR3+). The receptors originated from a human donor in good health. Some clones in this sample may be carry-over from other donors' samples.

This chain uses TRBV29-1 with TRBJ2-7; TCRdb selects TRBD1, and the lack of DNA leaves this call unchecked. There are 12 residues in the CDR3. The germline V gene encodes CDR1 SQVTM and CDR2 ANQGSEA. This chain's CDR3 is CSGGQSTYEQYF.

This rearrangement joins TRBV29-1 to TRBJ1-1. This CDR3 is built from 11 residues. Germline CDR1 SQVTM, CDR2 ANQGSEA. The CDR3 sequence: CSVPLTEEAFF.

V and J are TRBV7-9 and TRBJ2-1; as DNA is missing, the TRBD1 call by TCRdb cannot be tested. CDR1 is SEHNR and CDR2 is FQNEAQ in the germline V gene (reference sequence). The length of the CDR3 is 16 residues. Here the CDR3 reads CASSLFWTELYNEQFF.

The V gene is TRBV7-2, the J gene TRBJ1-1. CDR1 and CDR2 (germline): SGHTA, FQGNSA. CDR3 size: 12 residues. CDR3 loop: CASSFGLTEAFF.

The CDR3 region is CASSIVSGGWNEQFF. The rearrangement links TRBV19 to TRBJ2-1; the D call of TRBD2 rests on TCRdb alone, since no DNA is present to check it. Germline V gives CDR1 LNHDA, CDR2 SQIVND (reference sequence). CDR3 length: 15 amino acids. Filled out from reference TRBV19 and TRBJ2-1, the complete variable domain reads DGGITQSPKYLFRKEGQNVTLSCEQNLNHDAMYWYRQDPGQGLRLIYYSQIVNDFQKGDIAEGYSVSREKKESFPLTVTSAQKNPTAFYLCASSIVSGGWNEQFFGPGTRLTVL.

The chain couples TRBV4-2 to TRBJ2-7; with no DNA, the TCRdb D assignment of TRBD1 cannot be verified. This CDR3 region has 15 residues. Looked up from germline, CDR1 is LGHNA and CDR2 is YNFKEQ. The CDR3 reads CASSQEGPGAYEQYF.

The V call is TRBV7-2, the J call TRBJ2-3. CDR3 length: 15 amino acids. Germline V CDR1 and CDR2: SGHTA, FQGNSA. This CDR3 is CASSPGSQRTDTQYF.

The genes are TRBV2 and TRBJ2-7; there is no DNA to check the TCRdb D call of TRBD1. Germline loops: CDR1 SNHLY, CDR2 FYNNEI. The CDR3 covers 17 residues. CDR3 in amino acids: CASSDPRGGDSPYEQYF.

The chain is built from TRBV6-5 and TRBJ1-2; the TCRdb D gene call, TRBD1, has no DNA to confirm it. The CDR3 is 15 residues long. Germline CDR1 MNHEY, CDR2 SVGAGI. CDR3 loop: CASSYSGGTPRGYTF.

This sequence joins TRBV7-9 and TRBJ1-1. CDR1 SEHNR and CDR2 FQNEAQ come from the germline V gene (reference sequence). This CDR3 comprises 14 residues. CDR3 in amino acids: CASSLARKNTEAFF. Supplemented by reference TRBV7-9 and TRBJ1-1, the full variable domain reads DTGVSQNPRHKITKRGQNVTFRCDPISEHNRLYWYRQTLGQGPEFLTYFQNEAQLEKSRLLSDRFSAERPKGSFSTLEIQRTEQGDSAMYLCASSLARKNTEAFFGQGTRLTVV.

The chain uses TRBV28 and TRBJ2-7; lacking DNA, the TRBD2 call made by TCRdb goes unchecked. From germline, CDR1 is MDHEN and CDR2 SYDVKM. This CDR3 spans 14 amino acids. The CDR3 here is CASRETSTHYEQYF.

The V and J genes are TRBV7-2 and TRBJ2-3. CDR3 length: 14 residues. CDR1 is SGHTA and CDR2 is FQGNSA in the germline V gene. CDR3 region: CASSYGLSTDTQYF.

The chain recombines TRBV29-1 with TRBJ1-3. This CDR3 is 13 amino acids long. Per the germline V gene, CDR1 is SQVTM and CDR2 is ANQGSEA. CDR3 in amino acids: CSVDGGTGNTIYF.

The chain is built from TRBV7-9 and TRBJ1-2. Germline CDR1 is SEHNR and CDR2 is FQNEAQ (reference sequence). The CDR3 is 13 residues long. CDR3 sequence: CASSLDSNYGYTF.

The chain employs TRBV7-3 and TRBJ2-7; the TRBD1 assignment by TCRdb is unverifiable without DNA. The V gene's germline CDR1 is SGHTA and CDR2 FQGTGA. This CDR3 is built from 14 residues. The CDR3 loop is CASSLRGQGHEQYF. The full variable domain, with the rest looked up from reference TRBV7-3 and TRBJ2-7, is GAGVSQTPSNKVTEKGKYVELRCDPISGHTALYWYRQSLGQGPEFLIYFQGTGAADDSGLPNDRFFAVRPEGSVSTLKIQRTERGDSAVYLCASSLRGQGHEQYFGPGTRLTVT.

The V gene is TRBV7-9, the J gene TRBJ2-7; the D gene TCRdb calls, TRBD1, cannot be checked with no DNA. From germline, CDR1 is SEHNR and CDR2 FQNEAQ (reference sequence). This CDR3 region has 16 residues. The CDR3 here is CASSPTKGTGTYEQYF.

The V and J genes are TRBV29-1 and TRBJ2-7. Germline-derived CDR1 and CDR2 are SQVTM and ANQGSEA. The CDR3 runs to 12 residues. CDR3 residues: CSVMGGPYEQYF.

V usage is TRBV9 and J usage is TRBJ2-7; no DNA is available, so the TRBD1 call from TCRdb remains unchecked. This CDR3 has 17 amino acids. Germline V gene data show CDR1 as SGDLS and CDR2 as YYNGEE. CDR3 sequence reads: CASSGKNEGAPYDEQYF.

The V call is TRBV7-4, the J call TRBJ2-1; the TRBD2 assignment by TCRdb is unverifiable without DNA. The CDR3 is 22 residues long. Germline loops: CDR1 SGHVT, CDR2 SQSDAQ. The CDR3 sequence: CASRTRPSAGLAGGRGGDEQFF.

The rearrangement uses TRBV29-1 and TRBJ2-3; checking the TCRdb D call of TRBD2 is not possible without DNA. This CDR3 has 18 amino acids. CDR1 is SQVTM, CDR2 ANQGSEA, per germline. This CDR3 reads CSVPASTSGGASTDTQYF.

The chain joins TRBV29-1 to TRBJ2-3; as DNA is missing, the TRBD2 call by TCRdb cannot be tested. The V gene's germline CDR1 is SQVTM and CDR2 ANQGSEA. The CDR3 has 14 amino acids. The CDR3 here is CSVPGYRGSYTQYF.

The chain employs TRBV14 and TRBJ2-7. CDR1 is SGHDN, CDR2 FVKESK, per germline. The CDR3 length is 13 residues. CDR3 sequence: CASSPDGSYEQYF.

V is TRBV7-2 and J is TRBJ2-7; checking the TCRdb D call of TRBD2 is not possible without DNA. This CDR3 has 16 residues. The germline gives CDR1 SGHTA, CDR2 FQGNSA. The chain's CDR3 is CASSLVAGGPGYEQYF.

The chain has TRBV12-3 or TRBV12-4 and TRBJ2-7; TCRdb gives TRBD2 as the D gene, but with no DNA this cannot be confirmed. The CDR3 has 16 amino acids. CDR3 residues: CASTAGLAGGIDEQYF.

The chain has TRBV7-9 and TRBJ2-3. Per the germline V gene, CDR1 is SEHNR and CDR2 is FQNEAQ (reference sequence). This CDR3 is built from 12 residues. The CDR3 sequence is CASNVGFDTHYF.

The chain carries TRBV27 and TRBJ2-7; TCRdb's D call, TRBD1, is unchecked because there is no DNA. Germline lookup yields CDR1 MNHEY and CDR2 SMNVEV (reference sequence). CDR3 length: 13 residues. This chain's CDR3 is CASSTTEAYEQYF.

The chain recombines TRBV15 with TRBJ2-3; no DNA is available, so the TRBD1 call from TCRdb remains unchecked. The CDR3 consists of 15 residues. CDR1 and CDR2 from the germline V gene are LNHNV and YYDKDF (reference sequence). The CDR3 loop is CATSISRDATDTQYF.

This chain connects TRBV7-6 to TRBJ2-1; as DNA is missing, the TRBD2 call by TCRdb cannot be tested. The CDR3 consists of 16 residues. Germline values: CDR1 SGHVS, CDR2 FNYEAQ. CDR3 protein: CASSSPFREEHNEQFF.

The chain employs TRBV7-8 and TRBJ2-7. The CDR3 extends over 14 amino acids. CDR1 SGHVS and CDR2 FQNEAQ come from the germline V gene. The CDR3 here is CASSLGGNSYEQYF.